This T cell receptor beta chain emerged from a study of OX40 agonist ivuxolimab in advanced cancers. Regarding the research as a whole: Ivuxolimab was a fully human IgG2 agonistic monoclonal antibody targeting the costimulatory receptor OX40 (CD134). Intravenous ivuxolimab was administered to patients every 2 weeks at six dose levels: 0.01, 0.1, 0.3, 1.5, 3 and 10 mg/kg. Among the 50 to 55 dose-escalation patients, about 19 had hepatocellular carcinoma, about 15 melanoma, 9 renal cell carcinoma and 9 head and neck cancer. A male proportion of approximately 83% and a mean age of approximately 60 years, ranging from 23 to 79, were recorded for the dose-escalation cohort. Patients were allowed to have had prior anti-PD-1, anti-PD-L1 or anti-CTLA-4 therapy, and approximately 37% of the dose-escalation patients had been treated with checkpoint inhibitors. Partial responses occurred in three dose-escalation patients, of whom one had hepatocellular carcinoma and two had cutaneous melanoma. Peripheral TCRbeta sequencing aimed to test whether ivuxolimab altered TCR sequence diversity and caused clonal T-cell expansion. The paper describes the monotherapy dose-escalation part (N ≈ 50 patients) of the phase I trial of ivuxolimab.

The trial excluded patients who had a history of autoimmune disease or were on systemic immunosuppression. Peripheral blood for TCR sequencing was collected from all dose cohorts at baseline, on cycle 4 day 1, and on cycle 7 day 1. The samples were drawn from a first-in-human, open-label, multicenter phase I dose-escalation trial of ivuxolimab. Adults with locally advanced or metastatic head and neck squamous cell, hepatocellular, melanoma or renal cell carcinoma were enrolled in the trial. CD4+ and CD8+ T cells were sorted separately from peripheral blood before TCR sequencing. The junction shows trimming of 4 bases on V and 7 bases on J, plus 11 bases between the germline ends. CDR1 SGHRS and CDR2 YFSETQ are derived from the germline V gene. There are 13 amino acids in the CDR3, from cysteine to phenylalanine inclusive. Only CDR3 DNA remains: 39 bases, in frame from the first base. Results the study describes overall, beyond this receptor: At doses of 0.1 to 3.0 mg/kg, clonal expansion of both CD4+ and CD8+ T cells in blood was seen between baseline and week 6. The antigen specificity of the peripheral T cells that underwent clonal expansion was not determined. In the 0.1-3.0 mg/kg groups, partial responders had among the lowest normalized peripheral clonal expansion, particularly in CD8+ T cells. Low levels of normalized T-cell clonal expansion were also seen in some patients who did not respond. After ivuxolimab, CD8+ T cells had more expanded clones than CD4+ T cells on average.

Genomic DNA was extracted from sorted cells for sequencing of the TCRbeta CDR3 region. TCRbeta CDR3 regions were sequenced using the immunoSEQ Assay. Here the immuneACCESS table is served through TCRdb, limited to in-frame sequences with V and J called. Missing clones are a known gap in these copies; in checked studies unresolved V genes cover under half, and the rest lacks a known reason. In this sample the table shows around 150,000 clones, 90% to 95% of which occur a single time. The ten biggest clones cover around 0.31% of the sample. With regard to this clone: Which antigen it targets is not known. Base qualities are missing; no much larger clone stands one base away.

The source is an adult with an advanced solid tumor such as melanoma, head and neck, liver or kidney cancer. Sequenced here: CD4+ or CD8+ T cells sorted from blood, sampled in a trial of the OX40 agonist ivuxolimab. Recombination linked TRBV5-1 to TRBJ1-4; the D region possibly corresponds to TRBD1 (6 bases align). The nucleotides read TGCGCCAGCAGCAGGCAGGGGACTGAAAAACTGTTTTTT. Translated, it reads CASSRQGTEKLFF.